This passage covers 28 T cell receptor beta chains from one sample sequenced in a study of vaccination and CD4 T cells after COVID-19. Their antigen targets remain unknown. Sequenced with the Oncomine TCR Beta short-read assay was DNA taken from cultured CD4+ T cells. MiXCR, applied by TCRdb to the PCR reads, yields one record per CDR3 protein. Of roughly 12,000 distinct CDR3 sequences in the sample, 40% to 50% are singletons; the top ten hold approximately 15%. Treatment reported: approximately 11-day PBMC culture with coronavirus spike peptide pools or control peptides (ViraFEST assay). The sequencing sample was made of CD4+ T cells from blood, cultured in vitro. Receptors originate from a human donor who had recovered from COVID-19.

A few counts support this clonotype. The chain employs TRBV20-1 and TRBJ1-2, with no clear D. CDR3 length equals 13 residues. V lost 4 bases, J lost 0 bases, and 9 bases lay in between. The germline V gene encodes CDR1 DFQATT and CDR2 SNEGSKA (reference sequence). CDR3: CSAITDSNYGYTF. The DNA for the CDR3 is TGCAGTGCTATAACAGACTCTAACTATGGCTACACCTTC.

The chain uses TRBV20-1 and TRBJ2-5; a weak D match, TRBD2 (5 bases). The length of the CDR3 is 12 residues. CDR1 DFQATT and CDR2 SNEGSKA come from the germline V gene (reference sequence). V was clipped by 2 bases and J by 3 bases, with 7 bases between them. In nucleotides, the CDR3 is TGCAGTGCTAGACGGCGGGAAGAGACCCAGTACTTC. Translation gives CSARRREETQYF.

In its sample, this clonotype was seen a few times. The rearrangement joins TRBV20-1 to TRBJ1-5; no clear D. Germline V gene data show CDR1 as DFQATT and CDR2 as SNEGSKA (reference sequence). The CDR3 consists of 14 residues. V was trimmed by 0 bases and J by 7 bases, leaving 13 bases between them. CDR3 region: CSARDLRSGQPQHF. CDR3 nucleotides: TGCAGTGCTAGAGATCTGAGGAGTGGACAGCCCCAGCATTTT.

V is TRBV30 and J is TRBJ2-3; 7 bases are shared with TRBD1. CDR3 length equals 17 residues. V was clipped by 3 bases and J by 2 bases; unmatched bases: 14. Germline CDR1 and CDR2: GTSNPN and SVGIG (reference sequence). The CDR3 DNA is TGTGCCTGGAGACCTCGTTTGGGGACAGCCGACACAGATACGCAGTATTTT. This gives the protein CAWRPRLGTADTDTQYF.

This clonotype was seen more than once but under ten times. The rearrangement links TRBV7-6 to TRBJ2-7, with D perhaps TRBD2 (5 bases). This CDR3 contains 13 residues. Germline V gene lookup returns CDR1 SGHVS and CDR2 FNYEAQ. V lost 7 bases, J lost 7 bases, and 17 bases lay in between. The CDR3 DNA sequence: TGTGCCAGCACCCGGGGTCCCCAAGAAGAGCAGTACTTC. Translation: CASTRGPQEEQYF.

This clonotype has a handful of counts. The J gene is TRBJ2-2, the V gene TRBV6-4; 9 nucleotides align to TRBD2. The V and J ends lost 4 bases and 5 bases, in that order; junction bases with no gene match: 11. The CDR3 runs to 17 residues. Germline CDR1 and CDR2: MRHNA and SNTAGT. The CDR3 spells CASSARPLAGVTGELFF. As DNA, the CDR3 is TGTGCCAGCAGTGCCCGACCCTTAGCGGGAGTTACCGGGGAGCTGTTTTTT.

The chain joins TRBV30 to TRBJ2-3; 8 nucleotides agree with TRBD2. V lost 4 bases, J lost 3 bases, and 6 bases stayed unmatched. Per the germline V gene, CDR1 is GTSNPN and CDR2 is SVGIG (reference sequence). This CDR3 contains 14 residues. CDR3 loop: CAWKRGLRTDTQYF. As DNA, the CDR3 is TGTGCCTGGAAGCGGGGGCTTAGAACAGATACGCAGTATTTT. Full variable domain (missing parts from reference TRBV30 and TRBJ2-3): SQTIHQWPATLVQPVGSPLSLECTVEGTSNPNLYWYRQAAGRGLQLLFYSVGIGQISSEVPQNLSASRPQDRQFILSSKKLLLSDSGFYLCAWKRGLRTDTQYFGPGTRLTVL.

This clonotype showed up just a few times. V usage is TRBV12-3 or TRBV12-4 and J usage is TRBJ1-1, with D possibly matching TRBD1 (5 bases). This CDR3 is 13 amino acids long. V lost 3 bases and J lost 3, with 8 bases in between. The CDR3 sequence: CASSFQGDTEAFF. CDR3 sequence (DNA): TGTGCCAGCAGTTTTCAAGGGGACACTGAAGCTTTCTTT.

The V gene is TRBV19, the J gene TRBJ2-2; D is unresolved. This CDR3 has 14 amino acids. V lost 9 bases to trimming and J lost 4 bases, with 15 bases between them. The germline V gene encodes CDR1 LNHDA and CDR2 SQIVND (reference sequence). For the CDR3, the DNA is TGTGCCAGCACACCACCGGGTCCCACCGGGGAGCTGTTTTTT. This sequence encodes CASTPPGPTGELFF.

A few counts support this clonotype. The J gene is TRBJ1-2, the V gene TRBV18, with D hard to call. V was cut by 0 bases and J by 8 bases, with 7 bases left in between. The CDR3 has 12 amino acids. Germline V CDR1 and CDR2: KGHSH, LQKENI. The CDR3 here is CASSPPERGYTF. The CDR3 DNA follows: TGTGCCAGCTCACCACCGGAGCGGGGCTACACCTTC. The variable domain in full, with the rest retrieved from reference TRBV18 and TRBJ1-2, is NAGVMQNPRHLVRRRGQEARLRCSPMKGHSHVYWYRQLPEEGLKFMVYLQKENIIDESGMPKERFSAEFPKEGPSILRIQQVVRGDSAAYFCASSPPERGYTFGSGTRLTVV.

In DNA form, the CDR3 reads TGCAGTGCTGAGAGAGGTCCAGGGTCTGGGGCCAACGTCCTGACTTTC. This codes for CSAERGPGSGANVLTF. V is TRBV20-1 and J is TRBJ2-6, with D possibly matching TRBD1 (5 bases). Germline CDR1 and CDR2: DFQATT and SNEGSKA (reference sequence). The CDR3 length is 16 residues. With 5 bases removed from V and 1 base from J, the gap between germline ends came to 15 bases.

V gene TRBV9 combines with J gene TRBJ1-2; the D gene is possibly TRBD1 (5 bases). The V gene lost 0 bases and the J gene lost 5 bases, with 14 bases spanning the gap. CDR3 length equals 15 residues. In germline, CDR1 is SGDLS, CDR2 YYNGEE. The CDR3 region has the DNA TGTGCCAGCAGCGTAGGTCTACAGGAGTCTTATGGCTACACCTTC. Its protein product is CASSVGLQESYGYTF. Full variable domain (rest looked up from reference TRBV9 and TRBJ1-2): DSGVTQTPKHLITATGQRVTLRCSPRSGDLSVYWYQQSLDQGLQFLIQYYNGEERAKGNILERFSAQQFPDLHSELNLSSLELGDSALYFCASSVGLQESYGYTFGSGTRLTVV.

This chain connects TRBV6-2 or TRBV6-3 to TRBJ1-6; D unclear. Trimming took off 0 bases at V and 7 bases at J, with 7 bases between the two ends. CDR1 is MNHEY, CDR2 SVGEGT, per germline. The CDR3 contains 14 residues. The CDR3 protein is CASSYSSGNSPLHF. DNA of the CDR3: TGTGCCAGCAGTTACTCGTCGGGAAATTCACCCCTCCACTTT.

The chain employs TRBV20-1 and TRBJ1-2; 10 bases fit TRBD1. Germline loops: CDR1 DFQATT, CDR2 SNEGSKA (reference sequence). This CDR3 has 15 residues. The V and J ends lost 6 bases and 1 base, in that order; junction bases with no gene match: 8. The CDR3 protein is CSAPPGQGYNYGYTF. DNA of the CDR3: TGCAGTGCGCCCCCGGGACAGGGGTATAACTATGGCTACACCTTC.

There are a few counts of this clonotype. This chain joins TRBV6-4 and TRBJ2-3, with 7 bases matching TRBD2. The CDR3 length is 14 residues. With V trimmed by 3 bases and J by 6 bases, 6 bases remained unmatched. From germline, CDR1 is MRHNA and CDR2 SNTAGT. The CDR3 here is CASSEGSGSDTQYF. Written as DNA, the CDR3 is TGTGCCAGCAGTGAAGGTAGCGGGTCGGATACGCAGTATTTT.

CDR3: CASSLLRTRRTDTQYF. In DNA, the CDR3 is TGTGCCAGCAGTTTACTCCGGACTAGGCGCACAGATACGCAGTATTTT. The chain links TRBV27 to TRBJ2-3; 7 bases agree with TRBD2. This CDR3 is 16 amino acids long. CDR1 is MNHEY, CDR2 SMNVEV, per germline (reference sequence). V trimming: 2 bases; J trimming: 1 base; junction bases outside the gene matches: 6.

The genes are TRBV7-3 and TRBJ2-1, with D hard to call. Germline V gene data show CDR1 as SGHTA and CDR2 as FQGTGA. The CDR3 contains 16 residues. Trimming shortened V by 1 base and J by 9 bases, and 19 bases separated the two germline ends. CDR3 region: CASSLNGGPVGSEQFF. CDR3 coding DNA: TGTGCCAGCAGCTTAAATGGCGGCCCCGTCGGTAGTGAGCAGTTCTTC.

The V call is TRBV6-5, the J call TRBJ1-2; the D is unclear. Germline V gives CDR1 MNHEY, CDR2 SVGAGI. This CDR3 spans 14 amino acids. Deletions cut 2 bases from V and 9 bases from J, with 16 bases between. As DNA, the CDR3 is TGTGCCAGCAGTTACGCCGGGATTTACTCGAGCTACACCTTC. The encoded protein is CASSYAGIYSSYTF.

This clonotype has just a few counts. The rearrangement joins TRBV6-2 or TRBV6-3 to TRBJ2-7; D remains unclear. Germline loops: CDR1 MNHEY, CDR2 SVGEGT. V lost 5 bases and J lost 6, with 14 bases in between. This CDR3 has 13 residues. CDR3 nucleotides: TGTGCCAGCAGTCCCGGCCCCCAACGCGAGCAGTACTTC. It is translated as CASSPGPQREQYF.

This clonotype was seen a single time. The rearrangement joins TRBV29-1 to TRBJ2-2; D assignment may be TRBD1 or TRBD2 (5 bases each). CDR1 and CDR2 from the germline V gene are SQVTM and ANQGSEA. This CDR3 spans 14 amino acids. V gave up 6 bases and J gave up 1 base, with 12 bases separating them. The CDR3 protein is CSVPGPLNTGELFF. CDR3 nucleotide sequence: TGCAGCGTACCGGGACCCTTGAACACCGGGGAGCTGTTTTTT.

This clonotype was detected only a few times. V and J are TRBV12-3 or TRBV12-4 and TRBJ1-2; D gene uncertain. The CDR3 sequence is 16 residues long. V lost 4 bases to trimming and J lost 4 bases, with 19 bases between them. CDR3 protein: CASSSPLGRSGYGYTF. The DNA for the CDR3 is TGTGCCAGCAGTTCTCCCCTGGGCAGGTCTGGCTATGGCTACACCTTC.

This clonotype came up once. This rearrangement joins TRBV7-3 to TRBJ2-6; D is perhaps TRBD2 (7 bases). The CDR3 length is 16 residues. V was pared by 5 bases and J by 2 bases, with 13 bases between. From germline, CDR1 is SGHTA and CDR2 FQGTGA. The CDR3 here is CASSPGGTPGANVLTF. CDR3 coding DNA: TGTGCCAGCAGCCCGGGGGGCACCCCTGGGGCCAACGTCCTGACTTTC.

The chain employs TRBV5-4 and TRBJ2-7, with TRBD2 matching 10 bases. Germline V gives CDR1 SGHNT, CDR2 YYREEE (reference sequence). V lost 4 bases, J lost 2 bases, and 3 bases stayed unmatched. The CDR3 contains 14 residues. In DNA, the CDR3 is TGTGCCAGCAGCCCGAGCGGGAGGGCCTACGAGCAGTACTTC. This encodes CASSPSGRAYEQYF.

The chain has TRBV7-9 and TRBJ2-7; TRBD1 is a possible D gene (6 bases). The CDR3 spans 15 residues. Germline lookup yields CDR1 SEHNR and CDR2 FQNEAQ (reference sequence). Trimming removed 4 bases at V and 2 bases at J, with 15 bases between. The CDR3 DNA reads TGTGCCAGCAGCTCGTTCGGGGACACGCCCTACGAGCAGTACTTC. As protein: CASSSFGDTPYEQYF.

The chain recombines TRBV5-1 with TRBJ1-6, with TRBD1 matching over 8 bases. Germline V gene lookup returns CDR1 SGHRS and CDR2 YFSETQ. CDR3 size: 14 residues. Trimming removed 0 bases from V and 7 bases from J; junction bases left unmatched: 0. Here the CDR3 reads CASSLDRGNSPLHF. The CDR3, as DNA: TGCGCCAGCAGCTTGGACAGGGGGAATTCACCCCTCCACTTT.

This clonotype has more than one count but fewer than ten. J is TRBJ2-5 and V is TRBV4-2; D unclear. Trimming took 1 base from V and 2 from J, leaving 2 bases between them. This CDR3 spans 12 amino acids. Germline CDR1 reads LGHNA; CDR2 reads YNFKEQ. In DNA form, the CDR3 reads TGTGCCAGCAGCCAAGGTCAAGAGACCCAGTACTTC. Translation gives CASSQGQETQYF.

This chain joins TRBV7-9 and TRBJ2-7; D not certain. This CDR3 has 13 amino acids. Trimming removed 1 base at V and 0 bases at J, with 4 bases between. The germline CDR1 and CDR2 sequences are SEHNR and FQNEAQ (reference sequence). This CDR3 reads CASSLDFSYEQYF. The CDR3 coding sequence is TGTGCCAGCAGCTTAGACTTCTCCTACGAGCAGTACTTC.

The gene calls are TRBV2 and TRBJ1-2; weak D call: TRBD1 (6 bases). V lost 4 bases to trimming and J lost 3 bases, with 12 bases between them. The CDR3 totals 14 residues. CDR1 is SNHLY, CDR2 FYNNEI, per germline. The CDR3 reads CASSVGTRHYGYTF. In DNA form, the CDR3 reads TGTGCCAGCAGTGTTGGGACAAGGCACTATGGCTACACCTTC. Looking up the rest from reference TRBV2 and TRBJ1-2 gives the full variable domain: EPEVTQTPSHQVTQMGQEVILRCVPISNHLYFYWYRQILGQKVEFLVSFYNNEISEKSEIFDDQFSVERPDGSNFTLKIRSTKLEDSAMYFCASSVGTRHYGYTFGSGTRLTVV.